The source of this T cell receptor (beta chain) is a study of tumor-infiltrating lymphocytes in primary liver carcinoma. Findings of the study overall: Roughly 8-24% of top clones, and no more, occurred in all five tumor regions. Tumors and blood were compared for top-250-clone fraction, and tumors had the significantly higher value (p = 0.039). Tumor region pairs outstripped tumor-adjacent and tumor-blood pairs in overlap.

TCR beta cDNA was prepared out of roughly 0.45 ug total RNA by means of a constant-region primer. Three nested multiplex PCR rounds, a slightly modified ARM-PCR, produced the libraries for TCR beta. Researchers ran the first two PCR rounds for approximately 10 cycles each with TRBV1-TRBV30 forward primers and a C-beta reverse primer. TCRdb processed the multiplex PCR reads anew with MiXCR; each CDR3 protein has one entry. Of more than 100,000 distinct CDR3 sequences in the sample, 55% to 65% were seen once. Co-extracting RNA and DNA was done with roughly 17-33 mg of unsorted bulk tissue as input. Those patients suffered from chronic HBV infection and were treatment-naive. The V end was cut by 0 bases, the J end by 2 bases, with 8 bases between. CDR1 SGHTA and CDR2 FQGTGA come from the germline V gene. The CDR3 contains 16 residues. Comment on this clonotype: The antigen remains undetermined.

Sequencing input: liver tumor tissue from sampling region 1. The subset: tumor region T1, superior pole. The source of this sequence is a woman aged 55-69 years with primary liver carcinoma and hepatitis B virus infection. This rearrangement joins TRBV7-3 to TRBJ2-6; either TRBD1 or TRBD2 may supply D (6 bases each). DNA for the CDR3: TGTGCCAGCAGCTTAACTGGGGGGCCTGGGGCCAACGTCCTGACTTTC. Amino acid sequence: CASSLTGGPGANVLTF.